This TCR beta chain was captured by sequencing in a study of blood T cell repertoires in COVID-19. Study summary: Spain, Italy and the United States supplied samples that represented acute and convalescent COVID-19. T cells, B-cell-depleted T cells, or PBMCs supplied cDNA or gDNA.

Germline trimming cut 5 bases from V and 7 bases from J; bases unmatched to any gene: 4. There are 14 residues in the CDR3. Germline CDR1 reads SGHVS; CDR2 reads FQNEAQ. In the study's own analysis: Nucleated cell counts were estimated from reference gene primer amplification. Using immunoSEQ multiplex PCR, the repertoire was profiled, and TCRdb retains in-frame clones only, with some absent. From that table come the V and J calls and clone size; the DNA was used to work out D and trimming. The repertoire holds around 110,000 clones, with over 80% as singletons. This sequence joins TRBV7-8 and TRBJ2-2, with 10 positions matching TRBD1. Sequences were obtained from peripheral blood. This clonotype was sampled from a man aged 30 to 45 with acute or convalescent COVID-19. The CDR3 reads CASSLGQGIGELFF. The CDR3 DNA follows: TGTGCCAGCAGCCTGGGACAGGGGATCGGGGAGCTGTTTTTT.